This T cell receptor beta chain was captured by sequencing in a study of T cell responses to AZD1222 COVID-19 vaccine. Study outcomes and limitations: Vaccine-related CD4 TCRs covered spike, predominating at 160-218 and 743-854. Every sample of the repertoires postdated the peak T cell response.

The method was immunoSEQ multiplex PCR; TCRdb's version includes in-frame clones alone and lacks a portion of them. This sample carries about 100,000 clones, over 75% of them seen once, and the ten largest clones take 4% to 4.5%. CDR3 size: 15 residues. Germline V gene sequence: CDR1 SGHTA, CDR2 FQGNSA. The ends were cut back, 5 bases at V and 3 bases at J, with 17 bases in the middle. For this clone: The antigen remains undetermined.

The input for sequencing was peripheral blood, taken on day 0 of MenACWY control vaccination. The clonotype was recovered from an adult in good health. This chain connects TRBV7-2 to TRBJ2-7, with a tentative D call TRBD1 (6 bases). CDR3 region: CASSLLILQGYEQYF. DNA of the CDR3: TGTGCCAGCAGCCTGTTAATACTACAGGGCTACGAGCAGTACTTC.